The 14 T cell receptor beta chains below come from one sample, sequenced in a study of T-cell memory formation after mild COVID-19. TCRdb re-called the 5' RACE reads with MiXCR, one entry per CDR3 protein. Seen here are 240,000 or so distinct CDR3 sequences, roughly a tenth observed once, and the top ten hold 22%. The sample was PBMCs or a T cell subset sorted from them (not recorded which). The receptor source for this set is a young man who had mild COVID-19 (a few samples of this study predate the infection). Cell type and time point are not known.

This chain connects TRBV7-9 to TRBJ1-2; D is unclear. This CDR3 is 15 amino acids long. Germline V gene sequence: CDR1 SEHNR, CDR2 FQNEAQ (reference sequence). Trimming pared 1 base from V and 2 bases from J, leaving 11 bases between. CDR3 protein: CASSLDAGTNYGYTF. For the CDR3, the DNA is TGTGCCAGCAGCTTAGATGCAGGAACAAACTATGGCTACACCTTC.

CDR3 protein: CASSLTGDEETQYF. DNA for the CDR3: TGTGCCAGCAGCTTAACCGGGGATGAAGAGACCCAGTACTTC. V and J are TRBV7-3 and TRBJ2-5; a weak D match, TRBD2 (5 bases). The CDR3 loop spans 14 amino acids. Germline CDR1 is SGHTA and CDR2 is FQGTGA. V dropped 0 bases and J dropped 3 bases, with 8 bases sitting between them.

The genes are TRBV5-1 and TRBJ1-1, with 7 bases that match TRBD1. This CDR3 has 14 residues. Germline values: CDR1 SGHRS, CDR2 YFSETQ. V was clipped by 3 bases and J by 1 base; unmatched bases: 3. The CDR3 DNA reads as TGCGCCAGCAGCTGGGACAGAGGGAACACTGAAGCTTTCTTT. Translated, it gives CASSWDRGNTEAFF.

This clonotype has at least ten counts. The rearrangement links TRBV12-3 or TRBV12-4 to TRBJ1-1; D unresolved. The V end lost 3 bases, the J end lost 10 bases, and 12 bases lay between the germline ends. The CDR3 contains 12 residues. CDR3 DNA sequence: TGTGCCAGCAGTTTTGGCGAAGGTTTAGCTTTCTTT. Encoded protein: CASSFGEGLAFF.

This clonotype showed up many times. V and J are TRBV5-1 and TRBJ2-2; D not certain. V was clipped by 2 bases and J by 7 bases, with 15 bases between them. Germline V gives CDR1 SGHRS, CDR2 YFSETQ. This CDR3 contains 15 residues. CDR3 residues: CASSFGNLGHGELFF. In nucleotides, the CDR3 is TGCGCCAGCAGCTTTGGCAACCTAGGGCACGGGGAGCTGTTTTTT.

This clonotype has more than one count but fewer than ten. This chain links TRBV6-2 or TRBV6-3 with TRBJ2-1, with a weak D call TRBD1 (6 bases). V was pared by 4 bases and J by 0 bases, with 16 bases between. Germline V CDR1 and CDR2: MNHEY, SVGEGT. The CDR3 is made up of 17 amino acids. CDR3 nucleotides: TGTGCCAGCAGTTGGACAGCCCCGATATACTCCTACAATGAGCAGTTCTTC. It translates to CASSWTAPIYSYNEQFF.

There are many counts of this clonotype. The chain is built from TRBV12-3 or TRBV12-4 and TRBJ2-1; no definite D call. V lost 1 base, J lost 1 base, and 5 bases lay in between. The CDR3 totals 14 residues. This CDR3 is CASSLGLSYNEQFF. The CDR3 DNA reads TGTGCCAGCAGTTTAGGGCTGTCCTACAATGAGCAGTTCTTC.

This clonotype was found many times. V is TRBV4-1 and J is TRBJ1-1; no reliable D call. V was pared by 2 bases and J by 1 base, with 5 bases between. This CDR3 is 13 amino acids long. Germline lookup yields CDR1 MGHRA and CDR2 YSYEKL. In nucleotides, the CDR3 is TGCGCCAGCAGCCAAATGGAGAACACTGAAGCTTTCTTT. Translated, it gives CASSQMENTEAFF.

This clonotype was counted between two and nine times. The chain recombines TRBV6-2 or TRBV6-3 with TRBJ2-1, with D perhaps given as TRBD1 or TRBD2 (5 bases each). Trimming removed 8 bases from V and 6 bases from J, with 20 bases in between. The CDR3 is 15 amino acids. The germline V gene encodes CDR1 MNHEY and CDR2 SVGEGT. As DNA, the CDR3 is TGTGCCAGCCTGACTGGACCCGGGGCCGGCAATGAGCAGTTCTTC. Translating gives CASLTGPGAGNEQFF.

This clonotype was observed at least ten times. V gene TRBV7-8 combines with J gene TRBJ1-5; perhaps TRBD1 as D (6 bases). The CDR3 is 15 residues long. V was shortened by 5 bases and J by 6 bases, with 17 bases between the two germline ends. The germline CDR1 and CDR2 sequences are SGHVS and FQNEAQ. The CDR3 nucleotides are TGTGCCAGCAGCGATACAGGGAGGGCGGCTCAGCCCCAGCATTTT. This gives the protein CASSDTGRAAQPQHF. Based on the CDR3 plus reference TRBV7-8 and TRBJ1-5, the full variable domain is GAGVSQSPRYKVAKRGQDVALRCDPISGHVSLFWYQQALGQGPEFLTYFQNEAQLDKSGLPSDRFFAERPEGSVSTLKIQRTQQEDSAVYLCASSDTGRAAQPQHFGDGTRLSIL.

The rearrangement uses TRBV12-3 or TRBV12-4 and TRBJ2-7, with D hard to call. V lost 1 base and J 2 bases, leaving 12 bases between the germline ends. This CDR3 is 15 amino acids long. The CDR3 sequence: CASSLGAATTYEQYV. The CDR3 coding sequence is TGTGCCAGCAGTTTAGGGGCTGCAACCACCTACGAGCAGTACGTC.

This clonotype has just a few counts. DNA for the CDR3: TGTGCCAGCAGCTTGGCCTCATGGAAAGATACGCAGTATTTT. It codes for CASSLASWKDTQYF. This chain links TRBV5-5 with TRBJ2-3; D unclear. Per the germline V gene, CDR1 is SGHKS and CDR2 is YYEKEE (reference sequence). V lost 0 bases and J 5 bases, leaving 10 bases between the germline ends. The CDR3 covers 14 residues.

The chain combines TRBV20-1 with TRBJ2-2; D not resolved. The CDR3 totals 12 residues. The germline CDR1 and CDR2 sequences are DFQATT and SNEGSKA (reference sequence). V lost 2 bases to trimming and J lost 3 bases, with 4 bases between them. As DNA, the CDR3 is TGCAGTGCTAGATACGACACCGGGGAGCTGTTTTTT. This codes for CSARYDTGELFF.

This clonotype was seen only a few times. The chain employs TRBV20-1 and TRBJ2-1, with 9 bases lining up with TRBD2. J lost 7 bases, V lost 4 bases, and 5 bases had no gene match. CDR1 is DFQATT, CDR2 SNEGSKA, per germline (reference sequence). CDR3 length: 13 residues. The CDR3 DNA is TGCAGTGCTAAGGCGGGGGGGTTTAATGAGCAGTTCTTC. Protein product: CSAKAGGFNEQFF.